This is a list of T cell receptor beta chains from one sample in a study of blood T cell repertoires in COVID-19. Repertoires were generated with immunoSEQ multiplex PCR, while TCRdb's copy carries only in-frame clones and drops some. The top ten clones hold about 3.1% of a sample with about 65,000 clones, 93% of them seen once. The sequencing sample was made of peripheral blood. The receptor source for this set is a man between 65 and 85 years old with active COVID-19. CDR3s include the opening cysteine and the closing phenylalanine or tryptophan. D genes are given only for firm matches. Clone size is not always given. Where it is, it says once, few, many or a class for expanded clones.

TRBJ2-7 | TRBV19 | TRBD1 | NA | TGTGCCAGTAGTGCCGACAGGGTGGGCGAGCAGTACTTC | CASSADRVGEQYF
TRBJ2-1 | TRBV6-5 | NA | NA | TGTGCCAGCAGTTACGAGACTAGATCTCGGAATGAGCAGTTCTTC | CASSYETRSRNEQFF
TRBJ1-6 | TRBV3-1/TRBV3-2 | TRBD1 | NA | TGTGCCAGCATGGCACAGGGGAATTCACCCCTCCACTTT | CASMAQGNSPLHF
TRBJ1-3 | TRBV6-6 | NA | NA | TGTGCCAGCAGTTACGCGGAATCTGGAAACACCATATATTTT | CASSYAESGNTIYF
TRBJ2-1 | TRBV10-1 | TRBD1 | NA | TGCGCCAGCAGGGGGGACAGGGAGGCCCACAATGAGCAGTTCTTC | CASRGDREAHNEQFF
TRBJ2-3 | TRBV7-9 | TRBD2 | NA | TGTGCCAGCAGCCTTACTAGCGGGGGGGCAGATACGCAGTATTTT | CASSLTSGGADTQYF
TRBJ1-1 | TRBV21-1 | NA | once | TGTGCCAGCAGCAACCGGACAGGACCCATGAACACTGAAGCTTTCTTT | CASSNRTGPMNTEAFF
TRBJ2-1 | TRBV19 | NA | NA | TGTGCCAGTCGTGCCCCAGGGGGGATATTCGTCGATGAGCAGTTCTTC | CASRAPGGIFVDEQFF
TRBJ2-2 | TRBV29-1 | TRBD2 | NA | TGCAGCGTTGGACTAGCGGGGACGGGCACCGGGGAGCTGTTTTTT | CSVGLAGTGTGELFF
TRBJ2-6 | TRBV3-1/TRBV3-2 | NA | NA | TGTGCCAGCAGCCTTTCTCCGGTCTCTGGGGCCAACGTCCTGACTTTC | CASSLSPVSGANVLTF
TRBJ2-6 | TRBV6-2/TRBV6-3 | NA | few | TGTGCCAGCAGTTTTTGGGGCGACTCTGGGGCCAACGTCCTGACTTTC | CASSFWGDSGANVLTF
TRBJ1-1 | TRBV3-1/TRBV3-2 | NA | NA | TGTGCCAGCAGCCAAGCCCCGCCAGGTACAGGCACTGAAGCTTTCTTT | CASSQAPPGTGTEAFF
TRBJ2-5 | TRBV7-2 | NA | NA | TGTGCCAGCAGCACCTACAACAGCCGTGAGACCCAGTACTTC | CASSTYNSRETQYF
TRBJ2-2 | TRBV11-2 | NA | NA | TGTGCCAGCAGCCAGGGAAAACCCTACACCGGGGAGCTGTTTTTT | CASSQGKPYTGELFF
TRBJ2-5 | TRBV18 | TRBD2 | NA | TGTGCCAGCTCACCATATACTAGCGGTTCCCAAGAGACCCAGTACTTC | CASSPYTSGSQETQYF
TRBJ2-5 | TRBV29-1 | TRBD2 | NA | TGCAGCGTCCGTGAGCGGGGGGCTCTCCAAGAGACCCAGTACTTC | CSVRERGALQETQYF
TRBJ2-2 | TRBV10-3 | NA | NA | TGTGCCATCAGTGAGGACTCTACCGGGGAGCTGTTTTTT | CAISEDSTGELFF
TRBJ1-2 | TRBV28 | NA | NA | TGTGCCAGCAGTTTCCGGACAGCCTCGAACTATGGCTACACCTTC | CASSFRTASNYGYTF
TRBJ1-6 | TRBV10-3 | NA | NA | TGTGCCATCGAGAGTCCCGGGGAGGGACCCCTCCACTTT | CAIESPGEGPLHF
TRBJ2-5 | TRBV15 | NA | NA | TGTGCCACCAGCAGAGATTCGGGGCGGGGGCAACAAGAGACCCAGTACTTC | CATSRDSGRGQQETQYF
TRBJ1-5 | TRBV6-4 | TRBD1 | NA | TGTGCCAGCAGCGTCACAGGGGGCAGCCAGCCCCAGCATTTT | CASSVTGGSQPQHF
TRBJ2-5 | TRBV7-9 | TRBD2 | NA | TGTGCCAGCAGTTTTCCGGGACTAGCGGACTACCTGGGCGAGACCCAGTACTTC | CASSFPGLADYLGETQYF
TRBJ1-3 | TRBV6-5 | TRBD1 | once | TGTGCCAGCAAGGATGAGGGGGCCTCTGGAAACACCATATATTTT | CASKDEGASGNTIYF
TRBJ1-6 | TRBV28 | TRBD1 | NA | TGTGCCAGCTCGGATAGGACAGGGCCAAATTCACCCCTCCACTTT | CASSDRTGPNSPLHF
TRBJ2-1 | TRBV29-1 | NA | NA | TGCAGCGTTGAAGAACGGCGGGCCTACAATGAGCAGTTCTTC | CSVEERRAYNEQFF
TRBJ2-3 | TRBV10-3 | TRBD2 | NA | TGTGCCATCAGTCGGGGGGACCCCACAGATACGCAGTATTTT | CAISRGDPTDTQYF
TRBJ2-3 | TRBV1 | NA | NA | TGCACCAGCAGACAAAGCTCGGGGGAAGGTACAGATACGCAGTATTTT | CTSRQSSGEGTDTQYF
TRBJ2-7 | TRBV4-2 | NA | NA | TGTGCCAGCAGCCAAAGCGATGGGGACACCTACGAGCAGTACTTC | CASSQSDGDTYEQYF
TRBJ1-1 | TRBV11-2 | NA | NA | TGTGCCAGCAGCTTAGGCCAGGGAAACACTGAAGCTTTCTTT | CASSLGQGNTEAFF
TRBJ1-3 | TRBV5-6 | NA | NA | TGTGCCAGCAGCTTGAACGGAGCAGACTCTGGAAACACCATATATTTT | CASSLNGADSGNTIYF
TRBJ2-2 | TRBV6-1 | NA | NA | TGTGCCAGCAGTGAACGGGGCAGGGGAAACACCGGGGAGCTGTTTTTT | CASSERGRGNTGELFF
TRBJ1-5 | TRBV7-2 | NA | NA | TGTGCCAGCAGCTTAACGTTAACAGGGTTGAGCAATCAGCCCCAGCATTTT | CASSLTLTGLSNQPQHF
TRBJ2-2 | TRBV2 | TRBD2 | NA | TGTGCCAGCAGTAGGACTAGCGGGACCGGGGAGCTGTTTTTT | CASSRTSGTGELFF
TRBJ1-2 | TRBV7-6 | NA | NA | TGTGCCAGCGCAGCGGTGGCACAAACTAACTATGGCTACACCTTC | CASAAVAQTNYGYTF
TRBJ1-2 | TRBV18 | NA | NA | TGTGCCAGCTCACCACAGGGGGAGAATGGCTACACCTTC | CASSPQGENGYTF
TRBJ1-5 | TRBV7-9 | TRBD1 | NA | TGTGCCAGCAGCCAGGACAGGGGGGACCAGCCCCAGCATTTT | CASSQDRGDQPQHF
TRBJ2-2 | TRBV4-2 | NA | NA | TGTGCCAGCAGCCCAGCCACCGGGGCGAACACCGGGGAGCTGTTTTTT | CASSPATGANTGELFF
TRBJ2-5 | TRBV11-2 | TRBD2 | NA | TGTGCCAGCAGCTTAGGGGTAGCGGGGGGGAAATTTGCCGAGACCCAGTACTTC | CASSLGVAGGKFAETQYF
TRBJ2-1 | TRBV15 | TRBD2 | NA | TGTGCCACCAGCAGGGGACTAGCGGGGCTGTACAATGAGCAGTTCTTC | CATSRGLAGLYNEQFF
TRBJ1-1 | TRBV7-8 | TRBD1 | NA | TGTGCCAGCAGAATTGCAGGGGGCCTGACTGAAGCTTTCTTT | CASRIAGGLTEAFF
TRBJ2-2 | TRBV5-4 | TRBD2 | NA | TGTGCCAGCAGCTTGCTAGCGGGGGGGCTAATCGGGGAGCTGTTTTTT | CASSLLAGGLIGELFF